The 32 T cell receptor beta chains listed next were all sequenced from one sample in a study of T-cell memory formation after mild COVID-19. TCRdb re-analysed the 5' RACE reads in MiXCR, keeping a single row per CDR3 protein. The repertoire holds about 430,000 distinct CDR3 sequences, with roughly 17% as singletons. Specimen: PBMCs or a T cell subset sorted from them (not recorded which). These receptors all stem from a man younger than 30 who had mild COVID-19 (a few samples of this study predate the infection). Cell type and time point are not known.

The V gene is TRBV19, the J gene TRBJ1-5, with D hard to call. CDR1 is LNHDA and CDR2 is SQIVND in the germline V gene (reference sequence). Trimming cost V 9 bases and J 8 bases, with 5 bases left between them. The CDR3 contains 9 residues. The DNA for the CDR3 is TGTGCCAGCGCCGAGCCCCAGCATTTT. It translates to CASAEPQHF.

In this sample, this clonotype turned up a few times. This chain's CDR3 is CASSLGPAGSQETQYF. The CDR3 nucleotides read TGCGCCAGCAGCTTGGGTCCGGCAGGGTCACAAGAGACCCAGTACTTC. The chain couples TRBV5-1 to TRBJ2-5; TRBD1 might be the D (5 bases). The V and J ends lost 0 bases and 2 bases respectively, with 14 bases between them. Germline values: CDR1 SGHRS, CDR2 YFSETQ. This CDR3 has 16 residues.

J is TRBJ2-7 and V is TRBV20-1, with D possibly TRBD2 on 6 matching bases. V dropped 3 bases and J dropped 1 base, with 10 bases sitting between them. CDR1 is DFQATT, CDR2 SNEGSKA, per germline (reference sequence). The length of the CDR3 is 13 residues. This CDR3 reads CSARGGGSYEQYV. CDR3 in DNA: TGCAGTGCTAGGGGAGGCGGTTCCTACGAGCAGTACGTC.

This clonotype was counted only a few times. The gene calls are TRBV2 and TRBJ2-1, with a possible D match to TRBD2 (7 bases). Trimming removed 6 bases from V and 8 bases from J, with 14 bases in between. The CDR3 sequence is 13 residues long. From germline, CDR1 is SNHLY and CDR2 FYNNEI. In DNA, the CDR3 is TGTGCCAGCAGGGGGGGGCCGTTGGATGAGCAGTTCTTC. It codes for CASRGGPLDEQFF.

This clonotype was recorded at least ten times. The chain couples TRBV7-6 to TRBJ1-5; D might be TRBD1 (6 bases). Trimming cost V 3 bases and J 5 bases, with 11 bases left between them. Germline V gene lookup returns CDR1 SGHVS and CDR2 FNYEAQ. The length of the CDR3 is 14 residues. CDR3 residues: CASSFGGGDQPQHF. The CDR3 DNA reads TGTGCCAGCAGCTTCGGGGGCGGGGATCAGCCCCAGCATTTT.

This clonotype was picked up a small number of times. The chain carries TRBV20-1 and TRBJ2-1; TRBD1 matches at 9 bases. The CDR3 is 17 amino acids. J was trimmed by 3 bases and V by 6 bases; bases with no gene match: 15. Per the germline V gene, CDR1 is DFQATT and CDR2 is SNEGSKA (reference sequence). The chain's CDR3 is CSARKTSGTGSYNEQFF. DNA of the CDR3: TGCAGTGCCCGTAAGACTTCCGGGACAGGGAGCTACAATGAGCAGTTCTTC.

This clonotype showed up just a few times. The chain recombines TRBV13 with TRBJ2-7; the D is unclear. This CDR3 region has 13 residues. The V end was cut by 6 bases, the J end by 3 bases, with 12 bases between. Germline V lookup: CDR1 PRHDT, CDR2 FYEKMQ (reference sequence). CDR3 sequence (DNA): TGTGCCAGCAGTCCCTCGCTGGACTACGAGCAGTACTTC. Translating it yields CASSPSLDYEQYF.

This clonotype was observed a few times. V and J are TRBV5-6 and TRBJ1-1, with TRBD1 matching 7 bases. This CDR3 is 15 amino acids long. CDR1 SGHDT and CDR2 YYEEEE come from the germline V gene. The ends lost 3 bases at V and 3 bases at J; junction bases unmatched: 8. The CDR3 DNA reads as TGTGCCAGCAGCTATCGAAGACAGGGCCACACTGAAGCTTTCTTT. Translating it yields CASSYRRQGHTEAFF.

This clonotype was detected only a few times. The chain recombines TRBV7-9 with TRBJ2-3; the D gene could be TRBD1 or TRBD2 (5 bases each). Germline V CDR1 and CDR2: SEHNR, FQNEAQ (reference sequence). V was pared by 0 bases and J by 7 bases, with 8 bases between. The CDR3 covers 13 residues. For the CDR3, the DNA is TGTGCCAGCAGCTTAGCGGGGGTGAATACGCAGTATTTT. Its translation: CASSLAGVNTQYF.

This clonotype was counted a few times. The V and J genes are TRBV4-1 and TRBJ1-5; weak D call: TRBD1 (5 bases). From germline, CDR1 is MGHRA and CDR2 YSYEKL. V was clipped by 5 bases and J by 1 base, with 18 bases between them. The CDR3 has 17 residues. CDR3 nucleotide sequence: TGCGCCAGCAGCATTCGGACCGGGGCGGACAGCAATCAGCCCCAGCATTTT. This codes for CASSIRTGADSNQPQHF.

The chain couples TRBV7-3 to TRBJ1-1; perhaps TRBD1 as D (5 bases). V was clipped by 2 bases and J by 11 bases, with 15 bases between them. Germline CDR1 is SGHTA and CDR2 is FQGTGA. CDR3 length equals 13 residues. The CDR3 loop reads CASSLDWGTPAFF. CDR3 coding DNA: TGTGCCAGCAGCTTAGATTGGGGGACCCCTGCTTTCTTT.

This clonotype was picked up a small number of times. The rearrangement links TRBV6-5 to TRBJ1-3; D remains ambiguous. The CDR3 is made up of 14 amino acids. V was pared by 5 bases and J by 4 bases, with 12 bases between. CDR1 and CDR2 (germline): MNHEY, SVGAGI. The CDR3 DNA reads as TGTGCCAGCAGTCAAGCCGTCGGAGGAAACACCATATATTTT. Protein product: CASSQAVGGNTIYF.

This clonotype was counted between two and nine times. CDR3: CASSLDSPESGYTF. CDR3 DNA: TGTGCCAGCAGCTTGGATTCGCCAGAGTCTGGCTACACCTTC. V gene TRBV7-9 combines with J gene TRBJ1-2; D is undetermined. The germline V gene has CDR1 SEHNR and CDR2 FQNEAQ (reference sequence). This CDR3 has 14 amino acids. The germline V and J ends were trimmed by 3 bases and 7 bases, with 15 bases remaining between them.

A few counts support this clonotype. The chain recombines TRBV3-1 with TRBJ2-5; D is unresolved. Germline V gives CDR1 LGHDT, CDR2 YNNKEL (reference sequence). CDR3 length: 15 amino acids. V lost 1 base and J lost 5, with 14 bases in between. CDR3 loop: CASSQASRSLETQYF. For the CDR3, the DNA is TGTGCCAGCAGCCAAGCGTCGCGATCGTTGGAGACCCAGTACTTC.

CDR3 residues: CASSPPPAHREGDTQYF. The CDR3 DNA reads as TGTGCCAGCTCACCACCCCCCGCGCACAGGGAGGGAGATACGCAGTATTTT. This sequence joins TRBV18 and TRBJ2-3; possibly TRBD2 for D (7 bases). Germline lookup yields CDR1 KGHSH and CDR2 LQKENI. This CDR3 region has 17 residues. Trimming left V 0 bases short and J 5 bases short, with 18 bases between.

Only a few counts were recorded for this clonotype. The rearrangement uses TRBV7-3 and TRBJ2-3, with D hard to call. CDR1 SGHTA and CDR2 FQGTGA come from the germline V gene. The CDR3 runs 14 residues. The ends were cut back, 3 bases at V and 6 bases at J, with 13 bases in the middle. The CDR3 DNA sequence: TGTGCCAGCAGCTTTGGTAGCCCCCCGGATACGCAGTATTTT. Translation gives CASSFGSPPDTQYF.

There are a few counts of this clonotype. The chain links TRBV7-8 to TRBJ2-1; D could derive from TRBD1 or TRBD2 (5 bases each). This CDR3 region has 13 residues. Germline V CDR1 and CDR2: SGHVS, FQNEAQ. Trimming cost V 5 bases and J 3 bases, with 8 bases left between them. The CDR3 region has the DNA TGTGCCAGCAGCAGGGACGTCTACAATGAGCAGTTCTTC. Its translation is CASSRDVYNEQFF.

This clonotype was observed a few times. DNA for the CDR3: TGTGCCATCAGGAGGGGGTTGGAAGCTTTCTTT. This codes for CAIRRGLEAFF. This chain links TRBV10-3 with TRBJ1-1, with D possibly TRBD1 on 6 matching bases. V was cut by 6 bases and J by 8 bases, with 10 bases left in between. Germline lookup yields CDR1 ENHRY and CDR2 SYGVKD. The CDR3 is made up of 11 amino acids.

CDR3 loop: CASSPPGTDFYGYTF. DNA for the CDR3: TGTGCCAGCAGCCCACCTGGGACAGATTTCTATGGCTACACCTTC. This chain joins TRBV7-9 and TRBJ1-2, with 7 bases matching TRBD1. This CDR3 region has 15 residues. Looked up from germline, CDR1 is SEHNR and CDR2 is FQNEAQ (reference sequence). The V gene end was trimmed by 5 bases and the J gene end by 4 bases; junction bases not matched to a gene: 10.

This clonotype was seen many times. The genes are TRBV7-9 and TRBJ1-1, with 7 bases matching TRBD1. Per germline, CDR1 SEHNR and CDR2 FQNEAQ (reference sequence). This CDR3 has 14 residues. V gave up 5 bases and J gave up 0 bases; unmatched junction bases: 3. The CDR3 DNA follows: TGTGCCAGCAGCGTCGGACAGGTGAACACTGAAGCTTTCTTT. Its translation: CASSVGQVNTEAFF.

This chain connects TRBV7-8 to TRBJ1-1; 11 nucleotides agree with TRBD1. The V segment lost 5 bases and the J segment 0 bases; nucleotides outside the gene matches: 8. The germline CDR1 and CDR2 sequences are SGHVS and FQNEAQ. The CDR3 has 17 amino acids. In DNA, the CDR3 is TGTGCCAGCAGCGAGCGGACAGGGGGCGGCATGAACACTGAAGCTTTCTTT. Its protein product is CASSERTGGGMNTEAFF.

In DNA form, the CDR3 reads TGTGCCAGCAGTTACTTGGGCAGGGAGGTGGTGACCCAGTACTTC. It is translated as CASSYLGREVVTQYF. The J gene is TRBJ2-5, the V gene TRBV6-5, with D perhaps TRBD2 (6 bases). Trimming pared 1 base from V and 7 bases from J, leaving 16 bases between. This CDR3 spans 15 amino acids. CDR1 is MNHEY and CDR2 is SVGAGI in the germline V gene.

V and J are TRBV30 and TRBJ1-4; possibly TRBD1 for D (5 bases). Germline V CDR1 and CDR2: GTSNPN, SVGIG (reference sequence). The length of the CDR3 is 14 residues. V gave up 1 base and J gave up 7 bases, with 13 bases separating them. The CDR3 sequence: CAWSGRGGSEKLFF. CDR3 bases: TGTGCCTGGAGTGGGAGGGGCGGGAGTGAAAAACTGTTTTTT.

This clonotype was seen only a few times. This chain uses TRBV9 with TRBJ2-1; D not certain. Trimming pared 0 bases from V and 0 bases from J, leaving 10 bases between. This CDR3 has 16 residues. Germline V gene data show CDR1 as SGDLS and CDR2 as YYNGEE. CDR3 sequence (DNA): TGTGCCAGCAGCGTAGAGTCAAGCAACTCCTACAATGAGCAGTTCTTC. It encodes CASSVESSNSYNEQFF.

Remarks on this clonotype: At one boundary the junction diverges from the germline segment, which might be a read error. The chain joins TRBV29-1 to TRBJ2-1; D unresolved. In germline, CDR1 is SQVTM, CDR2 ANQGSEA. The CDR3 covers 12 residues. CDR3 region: CSVEPTAAWTLF. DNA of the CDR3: TGCAGCGTTGAGCCGACGGCAGCCTGGACGCTCTTC.

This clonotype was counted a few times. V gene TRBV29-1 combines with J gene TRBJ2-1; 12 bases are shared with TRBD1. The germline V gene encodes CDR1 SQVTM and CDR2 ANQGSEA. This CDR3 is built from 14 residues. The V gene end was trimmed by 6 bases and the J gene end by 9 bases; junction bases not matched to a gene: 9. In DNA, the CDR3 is TGCAGCGTCCCACCAGGGACAGGGGGCTTTGAGCAGTTCTTC. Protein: CSVPPGTGGFEQFF.

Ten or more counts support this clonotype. The CDR3 region is CASSPDLGNTGELFF. CDR3 coding DNA: TGTGCCAGCTCACCAGATCTTGGCAACACCGGGGAGCTGTTTTTT. J is TRBJ2-2 and V is TRBV18, with D uncertain. Per the germline V gene, CDR1 is KGHSH and CDR2 is LQKENI. The CDR3 is made up of 15 amino acids. Deletions cut 2 bases from V and 2 bases from J, with 9 bases between.

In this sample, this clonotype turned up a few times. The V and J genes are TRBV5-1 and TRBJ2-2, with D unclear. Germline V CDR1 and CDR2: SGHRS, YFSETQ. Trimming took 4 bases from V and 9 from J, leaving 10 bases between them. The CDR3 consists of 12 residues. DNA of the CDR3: TGCGCCAGCAGCCCTCCCGGAAGGGAGCTGTTTTTT. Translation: CASSPPGRELFF.

The CDR3 nucleotides read TGCGCCAGCAGCTTGGTGGGGGAGGACACTGAAGCTTTCTTT. Translation gives CASSLVGEDTEAFF. J is TRBJ1-1 and V is TRBV5-1; TRBD1 might be the D (5 bases). This CDR3 has 14 residues. Trimming pared 0 bases from V and 3 bases from J, leaving 9 bases between. CDR1 and CDR2 (germline): SGHRS, YFSETQ.

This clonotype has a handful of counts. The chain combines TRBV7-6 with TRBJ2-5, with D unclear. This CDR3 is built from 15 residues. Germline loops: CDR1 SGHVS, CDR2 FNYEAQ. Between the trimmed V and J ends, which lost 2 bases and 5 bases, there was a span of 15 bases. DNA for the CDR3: TGTGCCAGCAGCTTACCCGGCCCGCTCGGCGAGACCCAGTACTTC. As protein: CASSLPGPLGETQYF.

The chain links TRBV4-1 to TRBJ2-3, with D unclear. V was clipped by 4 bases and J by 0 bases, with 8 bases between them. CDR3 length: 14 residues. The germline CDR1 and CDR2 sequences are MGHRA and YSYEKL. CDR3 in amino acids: CASSPLGSTDTQYF. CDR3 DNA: TGCGCCAGCAGCCCGTTGGGAAGCACAGATACGCAGTATTTT.

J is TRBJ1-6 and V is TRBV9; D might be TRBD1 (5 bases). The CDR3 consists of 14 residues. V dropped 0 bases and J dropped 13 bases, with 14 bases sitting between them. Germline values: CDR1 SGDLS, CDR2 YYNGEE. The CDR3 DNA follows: TGTGCCAGCAGCGTAGACCGGGACGGTTCTCCCCTCCACTTT. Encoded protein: CASSVDRDGSPLHF. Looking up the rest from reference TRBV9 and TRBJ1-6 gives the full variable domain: DSGVTQTPKHLITATGQRVTLRCSPRSGDLSVYWYQQSLDQGLQFLIQYYNGEERAKGNILERFSAQQFPDLHSELNLSSLELGDSALYFCASSVDRDGSPLHFGNGTRLTVT.